This note documents a single T cell receptor beta chain sequence. The data were taken from a study of blood T cell repertoires in COVID-19. Study details: Acute and convalescent COVID-19 samples came from the United States, Italy and Spain. Nucleic acid was either cDNA or gDNA, and it came from T cells, B-cell-depleted T cells, or PBMCs.

In the original workflow: Nucleated cell number was recorded as an estimate derived from reference gene primer amplification. Sequencing was performed with immunoSEQ multiplex PCR; in TCRdb, only in-frame clones are kept and a portion is missing. D and trimming were read from the DNA, whereas the V and J calls and clone size are those reported in that table. The sample lists around 140,000 clones; more than 60% were seen once. The sequencing input was peripheral blood. This clonotype originated in a woman aged 55-70 years with acute or convalescent COVID-19.

DNA for the CDR3: TGTGCCAGCAGTAGCCTCGGGGTAGCGGCCTCCTACGAGCAGTACTTC. It codes for CASSSLGVAASYEQYF. The chain links TRBV28 to TRBJ2-7; D is possibly TRBD2 (6 bases). Germline CDR1 and CDR2: MDHEN and SYDVKM. This CDR3 spans 16 amino acids. V lost 5 bases and J lost 0, with 17 bases in between.